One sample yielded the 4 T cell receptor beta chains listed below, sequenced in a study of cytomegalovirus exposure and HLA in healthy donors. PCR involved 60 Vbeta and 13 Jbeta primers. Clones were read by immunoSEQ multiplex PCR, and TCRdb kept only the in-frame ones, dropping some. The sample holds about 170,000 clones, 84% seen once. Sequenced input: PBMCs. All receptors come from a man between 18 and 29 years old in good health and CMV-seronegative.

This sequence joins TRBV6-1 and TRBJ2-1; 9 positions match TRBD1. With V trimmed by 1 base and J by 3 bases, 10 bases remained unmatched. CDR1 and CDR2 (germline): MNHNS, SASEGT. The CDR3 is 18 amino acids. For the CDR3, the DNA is TGTGCCAGCAGTGAAGACCTGGGACAGGGCTCCATCTACAATGAGCAGTTCTTC. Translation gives CASSEDLGQGSIYNEQFF.

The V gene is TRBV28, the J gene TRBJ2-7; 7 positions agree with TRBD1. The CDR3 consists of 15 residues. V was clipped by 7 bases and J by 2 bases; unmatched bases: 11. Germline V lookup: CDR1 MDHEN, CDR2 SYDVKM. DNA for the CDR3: TGTGCCAGCACCGAACAAGACAGGGCGACCTACGAGCAGTACTTC. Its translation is CASTEQDRATYEQYF.

CDR3 sequence (DNA): TGTGCCAGCAGTGAAGGGGGGGGGCGAGAAAAACTGTTTTTT. It translates to CASSEGGGREKLFF. The chain couples TRBV6-1 to TRBJ1-4; TRBD1 is a possible D gene (6 bases). The germline V gene encodes CDR1 MNHNS and CDR2 SASEGT. The V end lost 1 base, the J end lost 8 bases, and 11 bases lay between the germline ends. The length of the CDR3 is 14 residues.

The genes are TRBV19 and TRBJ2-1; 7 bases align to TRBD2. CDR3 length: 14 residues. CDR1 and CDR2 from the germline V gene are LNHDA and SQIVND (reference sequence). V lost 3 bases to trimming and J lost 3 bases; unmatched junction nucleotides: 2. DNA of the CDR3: TGTGCCAGTAGTATCCGGACTAGCTACAATGAGCAGTTCTTC. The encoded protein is CASSIRTSYNEQFF. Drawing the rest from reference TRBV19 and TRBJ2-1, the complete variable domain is DGGITQSPKYLFRKEGQNVTLSCEQNLNHDAMYWYRQDPGQGLRLIYYSQIVNDFQKGDIAEGYSVSREKKESFPLTVTSAQKNPTAFYLCASSIRTSYNEQFFGPGTRLTVL.